This record covers a single T cell receptor beta chain. What it binds is not known. The data derive from a study of Graves' ophthalmopathy and Graves' hyperthyroidism. Findings of the study overall: Using 13 signatures, a model distinguished ophthalmopathy from stable hyperthyroidism, reaching just under 90% sensitivity and approximately 81% specificity.

Investigators amplified TCR beta CDR3 regions from RNA transcripts. A first-round RT-PCR used HTBI primers, followed by a second-round multiplex PCR. TCRdb re-called the multiplex PCR reads through MiXCR, storing one row per CDR3 protein. Here the sample spans 600,000 to 650,000 distinct CDR3 sequences, 22% being singletons. This CDR3 contains 14 residues. Germline V gene sequence: CDR1 KGHSH, CDR2 LQKENI. Trimming stripped 1 base from V and 6 bases from J, with 9 bases between. Fresh peripheral blood (approximately 9.2 ml) yielded the PBMCs. What was sequenced was peripheral blood. V is TRBV18 and J is TRBJ2-2; the D is unclear. This receptor was obtained from a woman under 30 with stable Graves' hyperthyroidism. Some clones in this sample may be carry-over from other donors' samples. The CDR3 coding sequence is TGTGCCAGCTCACCACGGCAGGTCTCCGGGGAGCTGTTTTTT. Protein: CASSPRQVSGELFF.